The present TCR beta chain was sequenced within a study of T cells in Graves' hyperthyroidism and ophthalmopathy. Study background: Blood was drawn when the patient was first diagnosed and still untreated.

Findings and limits, study-wide: Most thyroid clonotypes that were expanded above 0.001 also turned up in blood. The model anticipated ophthalmopathy a median around six months pre-onset.

In its sample, this clonotype was seen many times. Its specificity is unknown. Trimming removed 6 bases from V and 2 bases from J; junction bases left unmatched: 4. CDR3 length: 13 residues. In germline, CDR1 is MNHEY, CDR2 SVGEGT. Diagnosis relied on clinical symptoms, serum thyroxine and TRAb, thyroid ultrasound and orbital computed tomography. Amplified regions were TCR beta CDR3 sequences from RNA transcripts. Researchers ran a first-round RT-PCR on the TCR CDR3 using the HTBI primer set. TCRdb reprocessed the multiplex PCR reads via MiXCR and lists one record per CDR3 protein. The sample contains 400,000 to 550,000 distinct CDR3 sequences, less than 25% of which appear only once.

The receptor was isolated from a woman aged 30 to 39 with Graves' ophthalmopathy. The specimen sequenced was blood. This chain connects TRBV6-2 or TRBV6-3 to TRBJ2-7; 7 nucleotides align to TRBD2. CDR3 loop: CASRTGGTYEQYF. The CDR3, as DNA: TGTGCCAGCAGAACGGGGGGAACCTACGAGCAGTACTTC.